This entry describes one T cell receptor beta chain. Its antigen remains unknown. This specimen belongs to a study of CD8 T cells in Susac syndrome. J was trimmed by 3 bases and V by 6 bases; bases with no gene match: 5. This CDR3 region has 14 residues. The TEMRA cells underwent FACS enrichment, while the CD8+ and CD4+ T cells underwent negative isolation. When the RNA was reverse transcribed, random hexamers were used with an input of roughly 0.45 to 1 ug. The authors amplified TCR beta CDR3 across 54 Vbeta and 13 Jbeta using immunoSEQ multiplex PCR. TCRdb reanalysed the immunoSEQ multiplex PCR reads using MiXCR and keeps one entry per CDR3 protein. The sample records roughly 47,000 distinct CDR3 sequences, roughly 92% being singletons. Study-wide results and limits: It was acknowledged by the study that relatively few individuals were included in its TCR sequencing and HLA analysis.

This sequence was found in a human donor in good health. The genes are TRBV12-3 or TRBV12-4 and TRBJ2-3; 8 nucleotides match TRBD2. Sequencing was done on a sample of CD8+ T cells from PBMCs. The CDR3 sequence: CASSPGGPTDTQYF. As DNA, the CDR3 is TGTGCCAGCAGCCCGGGAGGGCCTACAGATACGCAGTATTTT.